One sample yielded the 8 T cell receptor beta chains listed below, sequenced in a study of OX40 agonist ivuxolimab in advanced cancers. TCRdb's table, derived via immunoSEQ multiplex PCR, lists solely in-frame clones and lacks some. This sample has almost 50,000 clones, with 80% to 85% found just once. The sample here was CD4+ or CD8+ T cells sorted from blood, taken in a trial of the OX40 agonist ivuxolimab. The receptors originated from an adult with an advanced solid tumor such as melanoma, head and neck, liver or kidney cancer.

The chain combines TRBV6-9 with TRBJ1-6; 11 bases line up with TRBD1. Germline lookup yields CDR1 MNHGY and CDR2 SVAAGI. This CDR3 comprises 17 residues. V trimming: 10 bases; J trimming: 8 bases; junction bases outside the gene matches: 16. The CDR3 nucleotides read TGTGCCAACCCTTTCCCGGGACAGGGGGATTCGGATTCACCCCTCCACTTT. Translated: CANPFPGQGDSDSPLHF.

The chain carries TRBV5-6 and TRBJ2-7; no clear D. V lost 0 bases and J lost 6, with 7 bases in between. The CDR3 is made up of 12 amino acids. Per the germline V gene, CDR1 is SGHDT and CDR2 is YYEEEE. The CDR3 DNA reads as TGTGCCAGCAGCTTGGGGACCAGCGAGCAGTACTTC. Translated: CASSLGTSEQYF.

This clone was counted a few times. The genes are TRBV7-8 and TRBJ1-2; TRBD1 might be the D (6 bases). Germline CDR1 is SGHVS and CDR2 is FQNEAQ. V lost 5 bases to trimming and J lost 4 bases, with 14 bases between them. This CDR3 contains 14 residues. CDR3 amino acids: CASSHRASLYGYTF. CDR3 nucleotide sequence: TGTGCCAGCAGCCACAGGGCTTCCCTCTATGGCTACACCTTC.

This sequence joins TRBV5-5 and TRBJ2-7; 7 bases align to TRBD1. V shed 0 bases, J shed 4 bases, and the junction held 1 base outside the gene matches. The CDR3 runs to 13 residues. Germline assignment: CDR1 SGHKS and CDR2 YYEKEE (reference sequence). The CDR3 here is CASSLDRGYEQYV. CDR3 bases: TGTGCCAGCAGCTTGGACAGGGGATACGAGCAGTACGTC.

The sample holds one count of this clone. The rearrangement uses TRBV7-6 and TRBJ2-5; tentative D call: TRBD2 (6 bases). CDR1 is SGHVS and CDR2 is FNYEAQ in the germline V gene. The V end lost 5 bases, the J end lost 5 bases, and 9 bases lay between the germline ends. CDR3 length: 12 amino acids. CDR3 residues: CASSPRGETQYF. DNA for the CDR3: TGTGCCAGCAGCCCCCGGGGGGAGACCCAGTACTTC. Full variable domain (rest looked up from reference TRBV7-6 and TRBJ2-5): GAGVSQSPRYKVTKRGQDVALRCDPISGHVSLYWYRQALGQGPEFLTYFNYEAQQDKSGLPNDRFSAERPEGSISTLTIQRTEQRDSAMYRCASSPRGETQYFGPGTRLLVL.

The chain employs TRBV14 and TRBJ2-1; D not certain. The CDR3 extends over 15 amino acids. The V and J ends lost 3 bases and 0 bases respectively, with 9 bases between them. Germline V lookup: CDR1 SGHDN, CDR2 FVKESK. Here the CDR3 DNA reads TGTGCCAGCAGCCACCAGCCGGGCTCCTACAATGAGCAGTTCTTC. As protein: CASSHQPGSYNEQFF.

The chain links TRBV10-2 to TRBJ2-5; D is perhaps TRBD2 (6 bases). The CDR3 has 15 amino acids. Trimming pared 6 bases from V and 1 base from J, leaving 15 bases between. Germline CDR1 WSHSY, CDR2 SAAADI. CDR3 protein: CASRGSSGVQETQYF. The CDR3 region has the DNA TGCGCCAGCAGGGGAAGTAGCGGAGTCCAAGAGACCCAGTACTTC.

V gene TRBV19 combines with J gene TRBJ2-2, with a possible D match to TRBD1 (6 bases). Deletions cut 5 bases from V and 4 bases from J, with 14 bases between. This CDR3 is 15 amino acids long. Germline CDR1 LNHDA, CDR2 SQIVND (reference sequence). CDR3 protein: CASSWTATVTGELFF. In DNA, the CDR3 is TGTGCCAGTAGTTGGACAGCGACGGTCACCGGGGAGCTGTTTTTT.